This T cell receptor beta chain stems from a study of cytomegalovirus exposure and HLA in healthy donors. Turning to this clone: What it recognizes is unknown.

A multiplex PCR was run with 60 Vbeta primers and 13 Jbeta primers. In the original workflow: Unique TCR beta chains numbered roughly 80 million in a later analysis, with roughly 9.9 million shared. Generated by immunoSEQ multiplex PCR, the TCRdb table keeps only in-frame clones and is missing some. V and J calls plus clone size are reproduced from that table; the DNA served to infer D and trimming. The repertoire holds approximately 160,000 clones, under 70% seen once, with less than 3.5% in the top ten. Germline CDR1 and CDR2: SGHVS and FQNEAQ. With 1 base clipped from V and 4 bases from J, the junction kept 6 bases outside the gene matches. The CDR3 spans 15 residues. Study findings and constraints: It was confirmed in vitro that a few of the CMV-associated chains were specific for CMV antigens.

Input material: PBMCs. The J gene is TRBJ1-2, the V gene TRBV7-8; 7 positions agree with TRBD1. The receptor comes from a woman in her thirties or forties in good health and CMV-seropositive. Written as DNA, the CDR3 is TGTGCCAGCAGCTTAGACCCCAACAGGGGCTATGGCTACACCTTC. It codes for CASSLDPNRGYGYTF.